This passage covers 17 T cell receptor beta chains from one sample sequenced in a study of ipilimumab plus nivolumab after autologous stem cell transplantation (dated by TCRdb to about 2021). The method was the immunoSEQ multiplex PCR assay. TCRdb took over this immuneACCESS table, retaining in-frame rearrangements with V and J assigned. Such tables are incomplete; in checked studies, under half of the missing clones stem from an unresolved V gene, and the remainder is unexplained. The sample table lists roughly 17,000 clones, roughly 84% of them with a count of one. 35% of the sample rests with the top ten. The material was PBMCs, obtained in a trial of ipilimumab plus nivolumab as post-transplant consolidation. The receptors derive from a male donor with diffuse large B-cell lymphoma.

The sample holds a few counts of this clone. CDR3: CATSRDLSPSNQPQHF. DNA for the CDR3: TGTGCCACCAGCAGAGATCTCTCCCCGAGCAATCAGCCCCAGCATTTT. The chain has TRBV15 and TRBJ1-5; D call uncertain. The CDR3 spans 16 residues. Deletions cut 0 bases from V and 1 base from J, with 10 bases between. Germline V lookup: CDR1 LNHNV, CDR2 YYDKDF (reference sequence).

This clone turned up a few times. The CDR3 reads CASSVEVADNEQFF. The CDR3 coding sequence is TGTGCCAGCAGCGTAGAGGTAGCGGACAATGAGCAGTTCTTC. The gene calls are TRBV9 and TRBJ2-1, with a weak D call TRBD2 (6 bases). Trimming cost V 0 bases and J 5 bases, with 9 bases left between them. Germline V gene sequence: CDR1 SGDLS, CDR2 YYNGEE. The CDR3 has 14 residues.

This clone showed up just once. This rearrangement joins TRBV2 to TRBJ2-3, with D unresolved. Trimming cost V 4 bases and J 4 bases, with 9 bases left between them. CDR1 and CDR2 (germline): SNHLY, FYNNEI. The CDR3 totals 13 residues. In DNA, the CDR3 is TGTGCCAGCAGTGCCGTATCATCAGATACGCAGTATTTT. Translating gives CASSAVSSDTQYF.

This chain uses TRBV18 with TRBJ2-5; weak D call: TRBD1 (5 bases). Germline-derived CDR1 and CDR2 are KGHSH and LQKENI. CDR3 length equals 12 residues. Between the trimmed V and J ends, which lost 8 bases and 5 bases, there was a span of 12 bases. CDR3: CASSDSSETQYF. In DNA form, the CDR3 reads TGTGCCAGCAGCGACAGTTCGGAGACCCAGTACTTC.

This rearrangement joins TRBV7-9 to TRBJ1-6, with no clear D. Germline CDR1 reads SEHNR; CDR2 reads FQNEAQ (reference sequence). There are 13 residues in the CDR3. V lost 4 bases and J lost 10, with 11 bases in between. CDR3 nucleotides: TGTGCCAGCAGCTCCACCGAAGGATCACCCCTCCACTTT. This codes for CASSSTEGSPLHF.

The rearrangement uses TRBV5-4 and TRBJ2-5, with 10 positions matching TRBD2. This CDR3 is built from 14 residues. CDR1 and CDR2 from the germline V gene are SGHNT and YYREEE (reference sequence). The ends lost 4 bases at V and 7 bases at J; junction bases unmatched: 7. CDR3 DNA sequence: TGTGCCAGCAGCCTAGCGGGAGTGCTAGGGACCCAGTACTTC. It specifies CASSLAGVLGTQYF.

The chain joins TRBV7-3 to TRBJ2-1; a weak D match, TRBD2 (6 bases). Trimming took off 5 bases at V and 9 bases at J, with 17 bases between the two ends. CDR1 and CDR2 from the germline V gene are SGHTA and FQGTGA. The CDR3 is 14 residues long. The CDR3 here is CASSPPWGESEQFF. CDR3 nucleotide sequence: TGTGCCAGCAGCCCCCCTTGGGGGGAAAGTGAGCAGTTCTTC.

The chain uses TRBV19 and TRBJ2-3; 9 positions match TRBD1. Germline CDR1 LNHDA, CDR2 SQIVND (reference sequence). The CDR3 spans 17 residues. Trimming cost V 0 bases and J 3 bases; bases outside gene matches: 7. The CDR3 protein is CASSIDPQGARTDTQYF. CDR3 sequence (DNA): TGTGCCAGTAGTATAGATCCACAGGGGGCGAGGACAGATACGCAGTATTTT. Full variable domain (missing parts from reference TRBV19 and TRBJ2-3): DGGITQSPKYLFRKEGQNVTLSCEQNLNHDAMYWYRQDPGQGLRLIYYSQIVNDFQKGDIAEGYSVSREKKESFPLTVTSAQKNPTAFYLCASSIDPQGARTDTQYFGPGTRLTVL.

This rearrangement joins TRBV29-1 to TRBJ2-1; 8 bases agree with TRBD1. This CDR3 is built from 12 residues. The germline gives CDR1 SQVTM, CDR2 ANQGSEA. With 5 bases clipped from V and 8 bases from J, the junction kept 5 bases outside the gene matches. Here the CDR3 reads CSVRTGLDEQFF. CDR3 bases: TGCAGCGTTCGGACAGGGCTTGATGAGCAGTTCTTC.

The rearrangement links TRBV19 to TRBJ1-4, with D tentatively TRBD1 (5 bases). This CDR3 is 16 amino acids long. Trimming removed 5 bases at V and 3 bases at J, with 16 bases between. CDR1 is LNHDA and CDR2 is SQIVND in the germline V gene (reference sequence). CDR3 amino acids: CASSARGAAANEKLFF. DNA for the CDR3: TGTGCCAGTAGTGCCCGAGGGGCGGCGGCTAATGAAAAACTGTTTTTT.

The chain is built from TRBV4-1 and TRBJ2-3; D unclear. CDR3 length equals 15 residues. Looked up from germline, CDR1 is MGHRA and CDR2 is YSYEKL. V gave up 5 bases and J gave up 3 bases, with 15 bases separating them. The CDR3 sequence: CASSSPGFSTDTQYF. Here the CDR3 DNA reads TGCGCCAGCAGCTCACCGGGCTTCAGTACAGATACGCAGTATTTT.

The CDR3 DNA follows: TGTGCCAGCAGCAAAGCCGAGACAGGGCGTTCCTCCTACGAGCAGTACTTC. It yields the protein CASSKAETGRSSYEQYF. The V and J genes are TRBV21-1 and TRBJ2-7; the table assigns TRBD1, which was not confirmed against the DNA. TRBV21-1 is a pseudogene. This CDR3 region has 17 residues.

The table lists this clone with a few counts. This chain connects TRBV2 to TRBJ2-5; no definite D call. CDR3 size: 15 residues. The V end was cut by 2 bases, the J end by 0 bases, with 10 bases between. Germline CDR1 reads SNHLY; CDR2 reads FYNNEI. This CDR3 is CASSEPTGNQETQYF. In DNA, the CDR3 is TGTGCCAGCAGTGAACCCACTGGAAACCAAGAGACCCAGTACTTC. Looking up the rest from reference TRBV2 and TRBJ2-5 gives the full variable domain: EPEVTQTPSHQVTQMGQEVILRCVPISNHLYFYWYRQILGQKVEFLVSFYNNEISEKSEIFDDQFSVERPDGSNFTLKIRSTKLEDSAMYFCASSEPTGNQETQYFGPGTRLLVL.

The chain combines TRBV9 with TRBJ2-5; the D gene is possibly TRBD2 (6 bases). The CDR3 is 10 amino acids. Between the trimmed V and J ends, which lost 7 bases and 5 bases, there was a span of 6 bases. The V gene's germline CDR1 is SGDLS and CDR2 YYNGEE. DNA of the CDR3: TGTGCCAGCGGGGGGGAGACCCAGTACTTC. Protein product: CASGGETQYF. Drawing the rest from reference TRBV9 and TRBJ2-5, the complete variable domain is DSGVTQTPKHLITATGQRVTLRCSPRSGDLSVYWYQQSLDQGLQFLIQYYNGEERAKGNILERFSAQQFPDLHSELNLSSLELGDSALYFCASGGETQYFGPGTRLLVL.

The chain recombines TRBV9 with TRBJ2-3, with TRBD2 matching over 7 bases. CDR3 length equals 14 residues. V was pared by 3 bases and J by 5 bases, with 6 bases of the junction left unmatched. CDR1 is SGDLS, CDR2 YYNGEE, per germline. CDR3 region: CASSGASGGDTQYF. CDR3 coding DNA: TGTGCCAGCAGCGGGGCTAGCGGAGGAGATACGCAGTATTTT.

The V and J genes are TRBV19 and TRBJ2-2, with 9 nucleotides matching TRBD2. In germline, CDR1 is LNHDA, CDR2 SQIVND (reference sequence). The CDR3 covers 16 residues. V trimming: 9 bases; J trimming: 4 bases; junction bases outside the gene matches: 12. CDR3: CASKGGRAVSTGELFF. CDR3 DNA sequence: TGTGCCAGCAAAGGCGGGAGGGCAGTAAGCACCGGGGAGCTGTTTTTT.

The chain combines TRBV10-2 with TRBJ2-5; no clear D gene. This CDR3 comprises 14 residues. CDR1 and CDR2 from the germline V gene are WSHSY and SAAADI. V gave up 0 bases and J gave up 3 bases, with 8 bases separating them. CDR3 loop: CASSESNQEETQYF. CDR3 nucleotide sequence: TGCGCCAGCAGTGAGTCTAACCAGGAAGAGACCCAGTACTTC.